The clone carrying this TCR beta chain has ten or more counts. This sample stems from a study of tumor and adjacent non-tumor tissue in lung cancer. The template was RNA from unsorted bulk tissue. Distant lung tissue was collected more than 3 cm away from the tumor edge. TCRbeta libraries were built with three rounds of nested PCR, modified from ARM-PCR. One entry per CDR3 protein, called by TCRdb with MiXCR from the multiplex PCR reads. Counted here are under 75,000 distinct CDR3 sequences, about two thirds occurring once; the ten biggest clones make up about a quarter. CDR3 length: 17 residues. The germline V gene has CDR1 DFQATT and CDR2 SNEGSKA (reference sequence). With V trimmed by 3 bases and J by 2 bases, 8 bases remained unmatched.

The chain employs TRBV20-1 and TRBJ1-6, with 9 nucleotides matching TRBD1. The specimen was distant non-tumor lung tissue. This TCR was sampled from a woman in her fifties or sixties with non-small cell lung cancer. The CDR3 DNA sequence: TGCAGTGCTAGTTCAGGACAGGGGCGGACCTATAATTCACCCCTCCACTTT. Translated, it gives CSASSGQGRTYNSPLHF.